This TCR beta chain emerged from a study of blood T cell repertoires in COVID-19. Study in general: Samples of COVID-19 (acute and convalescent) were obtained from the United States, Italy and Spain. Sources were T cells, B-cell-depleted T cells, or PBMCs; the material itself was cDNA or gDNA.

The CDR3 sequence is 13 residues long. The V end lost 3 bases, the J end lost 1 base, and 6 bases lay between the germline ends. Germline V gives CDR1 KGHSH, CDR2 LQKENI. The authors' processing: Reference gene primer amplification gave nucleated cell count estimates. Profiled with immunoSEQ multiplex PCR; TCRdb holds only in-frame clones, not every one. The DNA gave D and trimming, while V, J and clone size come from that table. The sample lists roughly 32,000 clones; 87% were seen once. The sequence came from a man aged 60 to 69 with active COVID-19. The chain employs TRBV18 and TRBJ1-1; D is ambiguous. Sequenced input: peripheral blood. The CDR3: CASSPNKNTEAFF. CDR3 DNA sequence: TGTGCCAGCTCACCCAACAAGAACACTGAAGCTTTCTTT. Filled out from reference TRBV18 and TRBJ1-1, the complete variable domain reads NAGVMQNPRHLVRRRGQEARLRCSPMKGHSHVYWYRQLPEEGLKFMVYLQKENIIDESGMPKERFSAEFPKEGPSILRIQQVVRGDSAAYFCASSPNKNTEAFFGQGTRLTVV.